The rows below give T cell receptor beta chains drawn from one sample of a study of identical twins. From the 5' RACE reads, TCRdb called clonotypes with MiXCR, one entry per CDR3 protein. The data contain some 630,000 distinct CDR3 sequences, under 8.5% of them seen just once; the ten biggest clones take up about 1.6%. This same sample was also taken into another study, of yellow fever vaccine responses in identical twins.

Source material: PBMCs. Receptors originate from a woman aged 18 to 35 in good health. The CDR3 runs from the conserved cysteine through the conserved F or W. The D gene is left open where the match is weak. Clone size, where shown, is once, few, many, or a class for clones that have expanded.

d_gene: -; abundance: -; v_gene: TRBV20-1; j_gene: TRBJ2-1; CDR3aa: CSAVPQHEQFF
d_gene: -; abundance: few; v_gene: TRBV6-1; j_gene: TRBJ1-5; CDR3aa: CASSHDSMGNQPQHF
d_gene: -; abundance: few; v_gene: TRBV20-1; j_gene: TRBJ2-2; CDR3aa: CSARPSPDTGELFF
d_gene: -; abundance: -; v_gene: TRBV28; j_gene: TRBJ2-7; CDR3aa: CASSLSSISYEQYF
d_gene: -; abundance: -; v_gene: TRBV18; j_gene: TRBJ1-1; CDR3aa: CASSPKWGAYAREAFF
d_gene: TRBD1; abundance: few; v_gene: TRBV27; j_gene: TRBJ2-2; CDR3aa: CAIRGQGPLADTGELFF
d_gene: -; abundance: -; v_gene: TRBV7-3; j_gene: TRBJ1-3; CDR3aa: CATAASPGNTIYF
d_gene: TRBD1; abundance: -; v_gene: TRBV7-9; j_gene: TRBJ1-2; CDR3aa: CASSSGTGSFDGYTF
d_gene: TRBD1; abundance: few; v_gene: TRBV5-1; j_gene: TRBJ2-1; CDR3aa: CASWEGGPHDEQFF
d_gene: -; abundance: few; v_gene: TRBV7-6; j_gene: TRBJ2-1; CDR3aa: CASSSQTQGGNEQFF
d_gene: -; abundance: few; v_gene: TRBV21-1; j_gene: TRBJ2-5; CDR3aa: CASSFPRHRTQETQYF
d_gene: -; abundance: many; v_gene: TRBV12-3/TRBV12-4; j_gene: TRBJ1-1; CDR3aa: CASSLPPGTEAFF
d_gene: TRBD1; abundance: few; v_gene: TRBV28; j_gene: TRBJ2-5; CDR3aa: CASSLAGQGADQETQYF
d_gene: TRBD1; abundance: few; v_gene: TRBV4-1; j_gene: TRBJ2-5; CDR3aa: CASSQGGGQGQETQYF
d_gene: -; abundance: few; v_gene: TRBV28; j_gene: TRBJ2-1; CDR3aa: CASSSRTGTYNEQFF
d_gene: -; abundance: -; v_gene: TRBV9; j_gene: TRBJ2-5; CDR3aa: CASSVQDWPTETQYF
d_gene: -; abundance: -; v_gene: TRBV9; j_gene: TRBJ1-1; CDR3aa: CASNPGGTNTEAFF
d_gene: TRBD2; abundance: few; v_gene: TRBV12-3/TRBV12-4; j_gene: TRBJ2-1; CDR3aa: CASRSGTSGSSYNEQFF
d_gene: TRBD2; abundance: few; v_gene: TRBV29-1; j_gene: TRBJ2-1; CDR3aa: CSVELAGGPSFYNEQFF
d_gene: -; abundance: few; v_gene: TRBV5-1; j_gene: TRBJ2-5; CDR3aa: CASSLAVGLETQYF
d_gene: -; abundance: -; v_gene: TRBV4-1; j_gene: TRBJ2-3; CDR3aa: CASSQPRATSTDTQYF
d_gene: -; abundance: many; v_gene: TRBV15; j_gene: TRBJ2-1; CDR3aa: CATSRDPGGPNEQFF
d_gene: -; abundance: many; v_gene: TRBV5-1; j_gene: TRBJ2-1; CDR3aa: CASSSRAALEQFF
d_gene: -; abundance: -; v_gene: TRBV10-3; j_gene: TRBJ2-1; CDR3aa: CAISVGSEQFF
d_gene: TRBD1; abundance: many; v_gene: TRBV28; j_gene: TRBJ2-1; CDR3aa: CASSYDRGHTEQFF
d_gene: -; abundance: -; v_gene: TRBV7-9; j_gene: TRBJ2-1; CDR3aa: CASSLSVDEQFF
d_gene: -; abundance: many; v_gene: TRBV12-3/TRBV12-4; j_gene: TRBJ2-1; CDR3aa: CASTLNMVNEQFF
d_gene: -; abundance: -; v_gene: TRBV5-8; j_gene: TRBJ1-5; CDR3aa: CASSSFQPQHF
d_gene: -; abundance: few; v_gene: TRBV20-1; j_gene: TRBJ2-7; CDR3aa: CSARDGSTRPEQYF